This entry features one T cell receptor beta chain sequence. Its recognized antigen is unknown. No much larger clone exists at a distance of one base, and base qualities are not known. The cysteine opens and the phenylalanine closes a CDR3 of 14 amino acids. The sequence is cut down to CDR3 DNA, 42 bases in frame from base 1. Via the germline V gene, CDR1 is SNHLY and CDR2 FYNNEI. V gives up 3 bases and J gives up 6 bases, and the segment between their germline ends measures 12 bases. In total, about 650 healthy bone marrow donors made up the cohort. At the time of sampling, every cohort member was nominally healthy, though immune exposures that went unrecorded were likely present. The donor was CMV seronegative and was included in the group of under 450 seronegative cohort members. Every donor gave a peripheral blood sample, and the peripheral blood mononuclear cells from that sample were used for TCR beta sequencing. Genomic DNA was extracted from the blood cell samples with the Qiagen DNeasy Blood Extraction Kit.

Receptor libraries were prepared by the immunoSEQ multiplex PCR assay. For the multiplex PCR, a mixture combining 60 forward primers for TCR Vbeta segments and 13 reverse primers for TCR Jbeta segments was used. The CDR3 region of rearranged TCR beta genes was amplified from genomic DNA by a multiplex PCR assay. Amplified TCR beta libraries were sequenced as 87-base-pair reads on the Illumina HiSeq System. As for the authors' bioinformatics: Across the 670 or so repertoires, a later analysis counted tens of millions of unique TCR beta chains, roughly 11 million of which were shared by at least two donors. A nearest-neighbor algorithm error-corrected the raw reads and collapsed the reads into unique sequences, merging closely related sequences to remove PCR and sequencing errors. To assign V, D and J gene segments, CDR3 sequences were aligned to IMGT reference sequences. For a sequence to be retained, a match of at least six nucleotides was required to both a V gene segment and a J gene segment. Rearrangements were called productive when the CDR3 lacked stop codons and stayed in frame with V and J; all others were non-productive. CDR3 was defined by IMGT convention, running from the second conserved V-encoded cysteine to the conserved J-encoded phenylalanine. In an earlier analysis of approximately 500 of the donors, sequences lacking an unambiguous match to a single V gene segment were excluded. In an earlier analysis of several hundred of the donors, V segments were called functional above 56.7% productive rearrangements and were called segregating when the between-donor standard deviation exceeded 5%. A statistical classification framework was built for diagnosing cytomegalovirus status from the catalog of TCR beta chain sequences. A later analysis assigned V and J genes by comparing TCR nucleotide sequences with IMGT/GENE-DB human TR gene sequences. The TCRdist pipeline was used in a later analysis to assign CDR3 sequences and most-parsimonious VDJ recombination scenarios. In a later analysis, each TCR beta chain was defined by its CDR3 amino acid sequence together with its V-gene family, and reads lacking a unique V-gene family were excluded. A later analysis removed 500 to 600 highly shared, low-generation-probability nucleotide sequences to deal with suspected cross-contamination and a sequencing artifact. In a later analysis, a clonal expansion index was calculated for each public chain from normalized within-repertoire ranks of inferred template counts. Generation probabilities in a later analysis came from a VDJ recombination model fitted to out-of-frame rearrangements, and those results were checked against IGoR. Hypergeometric tests were used in a later analysis to score TCR-TCR, TCR-HLA and TCR-CMV co-occurrence, with a repertoire-size bias correction applied to the TCR pairs. False discovery rates were estimated in a later analysis by permuting HLA or CMV assignments 20 times. In a later analysis, co-occurring TCRs were grouped with DBSCAN, and TCRdist sequence similarity was added when clustering was performed within HLA-allele-positive subsets. Co-occurrence clustering excluded repertoires with fewer than 30,000 or more than 120,000 public chains, plus five with anomalous nucleotide sharing. The table comes from immuneACCESS by way of TCRdb, which keeps in-frame sequences with V and J called. Part of the clones is missing from these tables; in studies checked, under half for an unresolved V gene and the rest for unknown reasons. Clonal size and the V and J genes are those of that table, whereas D and trimming came from the DNA. This sample comprises under 200,000 clones, around 68% of them detected only once. The top ten clones comprise approximately 1.5% of the sample.

This sample was taken from a study of cytomegalovirus exposure and HLA in healthy donors (dated by TCRdb to the late 2010s). Study-wide context: An earlier analysis of 587 of the donors reported approximately 280 Gb of sequence data and 117 million unique TCR beta sequences obtained from about 180 million T cells. An earlier analysis of approximately 580 of the donors used high-throughput TCR beta sequencing to judge whether each TCR beta V gene segment behaved as functional or pseudogenic. HLA typing included class I and class II loci at four-digit resolution. Donor age, sex, ethnicity and CMV serostatus were compiled alongside the repertoire data. The aim of the study was to test whether cataloging public T cell receptors could identify signatures of past pathogen exposure. On average, about 240,000 unique TCR beta nucleotide sequences were sequenced per donor among a few hundred genotyped donors of the cohort, with roughly 19% of those sequences being non-productive. Among the roughly 430 genotyped donors, 81% belonged to the genetic ancestry cluster associated with self-reported Caucasian donors. A later analysis re-analyzed previously published TCR beta repertoires from 550 to 700 donors and added high-resolution HLA genotyping to study TCR occurrence patterns. All discovery cohort repertoires had been generated using a single sequencing platform. Using immunosequencing, the study profiled T cell repertoires from around 680 subjects and related those repertoires to cytomegalovirus serostatus. About 330 gigabases of sequencing data and around 88 million unique TCR sequences made up an early release that covered 640 HLA-typed donors. A later genetic analysis took genome-wide SNP genotypes for about 55% of the 666 donors and used that subset as a discovery cohort. The number of donors typed differed by locus, with 629-630 for A, B, C, DRB1 and DQB1, 522 for DQA1, 606 for DPA1, and some 440 for DPB1. Because of strong linkage in the cohort, five DR-DQ haplotypes were treated as single units for association and clustering. The later analysis used no new phenotypic data to find candidate immune exposures, relying instead on TCR beta sequences and their occurrence across donors. The study combined high-throughput TCR immunosequencing, statistical association of individual TCRs with disease status, and machine learning to predict cytomegalovirus infection status. In addition to the first cohort of approximately 650 subjects, a separate validation cohort of under 150 different subjects was used.

General findings and caveats noted by the study authors: Compared with the roughly 700-donor mean, donors in an Asian-associated ancestry cluster had fewer N-insertions in productive TCRs, according to a later genetic analysis. A later analysis found that TCR association rates varied across HLA loci, with DRB1 alleles showing the most associated TCRs and HLA-C alleles the fewest. Broadly in line with IMGT annotations, most TCR beta V segments showed up in productive rearrangements about 90% or about 30% of the time in an earlier analysis of some 590 of the donors. Three of the identified cytomegalovirus-associated TCR beta chains were confirmed in vitro to be specific for cytomegalovirus antigens. A total of 150 or so TCR beta chains were listed by the study as associated with cytomegalovirus. When HLA alleles, especially DR and DQ, strongly co-occurred, TCR associations were difficult to assign to individual alleles. A group of highly shared sequence variants was considered likely to be a technical artifact of the sequencing pipeline. In a later analysis, most CMV-associated TCR beta chains were found to appear HLA-restricted, with HLA associations seemingly driven largely by CMV exposure. Several of the top co-occurrence clusters appeared to be linked to parvovirus B19, influenza, CMV and Epstein-Barr virus, according to a later analysis. Because counts were too low, some 16 rarely observed V segments, including chromosome 9 orphons, were excluded from the earlier analysis of a few hundred of the donors. A later analysis found that HLA-associated TCR beta chains were more clonally expanded and had lower generation probabilities than equally common non-associated chains. Some IMGT-functional V segments, including TRBV6-2 and TRBV6-3, could not be told apart with the 87-base-pair reads, so those segments were excluded. Specific HLA alleles were associated with around 18,000 TCR beta sequences at a false discovery rate of 0.05 in a later analysis. In both the original and validation cohorts, the classifier was reported to diagnose cytomegalovirus status with high specificity and sensitivity. In a later genetic analysis, a missense DCLRE1C variant was associated with V-gene and J-gene trimming of TCR beta chains, and the association was replicated in an independent cohort. Linkage disequilibrium might explain the correlated functional status among segregating V segments, but an unknown experimental factor could not be ruled out. While some public TCRs were present in many individuals, most TCR sequences turned up only very rarely across donors. Roughly uniform sequencing depth across donors was assumed in presence/absence analyses, although this assumption may not hold. CMV serostatus was the only immune exposure information available for the cohort. Because some donors lacked HLA typing at each locus, the association tests relied only on the typed subset. It was suggested by the authors that the approach could potentially be generalized to other disease states and immunological phenotypes. In this cohort, only TCR beta chains were sequenced, and detectable features were limited by the absence of alpha or paired-chain data. A further reported finding was that TCR beta sequences accurately predicted the HLA-A and HLA-B alleles for most subjects in the first cohort.

The TCR sequence derives from a man aged 50 or older in good health and CMV-seronegative. The sequenced sample was PBMCs. The chain couples TRBV2 to TRBJ1-5; TRBD1 could be the D gene, as 5 bases match. Here the CDR3 is given as CASSDNRGGQPQHF. The nucleotides are TGTGCCAGCAGTGATAATAGGGGAGGTCAGCCCCAGCATTTT. Where the CDR3 stops, the reference TRBV2 and TRBJ1-5 genes take over; the full variable domain is EPEVTQTPSHQVTQMGQEVILRCVPISNHLYFYWYRQILGQKVEFLVSFYNNEISEKSEIFDDQFSVERPDGSNFTLKIRSTKLEDSAMYFCASSDNRGGQPQHFGDGTRLSIL.